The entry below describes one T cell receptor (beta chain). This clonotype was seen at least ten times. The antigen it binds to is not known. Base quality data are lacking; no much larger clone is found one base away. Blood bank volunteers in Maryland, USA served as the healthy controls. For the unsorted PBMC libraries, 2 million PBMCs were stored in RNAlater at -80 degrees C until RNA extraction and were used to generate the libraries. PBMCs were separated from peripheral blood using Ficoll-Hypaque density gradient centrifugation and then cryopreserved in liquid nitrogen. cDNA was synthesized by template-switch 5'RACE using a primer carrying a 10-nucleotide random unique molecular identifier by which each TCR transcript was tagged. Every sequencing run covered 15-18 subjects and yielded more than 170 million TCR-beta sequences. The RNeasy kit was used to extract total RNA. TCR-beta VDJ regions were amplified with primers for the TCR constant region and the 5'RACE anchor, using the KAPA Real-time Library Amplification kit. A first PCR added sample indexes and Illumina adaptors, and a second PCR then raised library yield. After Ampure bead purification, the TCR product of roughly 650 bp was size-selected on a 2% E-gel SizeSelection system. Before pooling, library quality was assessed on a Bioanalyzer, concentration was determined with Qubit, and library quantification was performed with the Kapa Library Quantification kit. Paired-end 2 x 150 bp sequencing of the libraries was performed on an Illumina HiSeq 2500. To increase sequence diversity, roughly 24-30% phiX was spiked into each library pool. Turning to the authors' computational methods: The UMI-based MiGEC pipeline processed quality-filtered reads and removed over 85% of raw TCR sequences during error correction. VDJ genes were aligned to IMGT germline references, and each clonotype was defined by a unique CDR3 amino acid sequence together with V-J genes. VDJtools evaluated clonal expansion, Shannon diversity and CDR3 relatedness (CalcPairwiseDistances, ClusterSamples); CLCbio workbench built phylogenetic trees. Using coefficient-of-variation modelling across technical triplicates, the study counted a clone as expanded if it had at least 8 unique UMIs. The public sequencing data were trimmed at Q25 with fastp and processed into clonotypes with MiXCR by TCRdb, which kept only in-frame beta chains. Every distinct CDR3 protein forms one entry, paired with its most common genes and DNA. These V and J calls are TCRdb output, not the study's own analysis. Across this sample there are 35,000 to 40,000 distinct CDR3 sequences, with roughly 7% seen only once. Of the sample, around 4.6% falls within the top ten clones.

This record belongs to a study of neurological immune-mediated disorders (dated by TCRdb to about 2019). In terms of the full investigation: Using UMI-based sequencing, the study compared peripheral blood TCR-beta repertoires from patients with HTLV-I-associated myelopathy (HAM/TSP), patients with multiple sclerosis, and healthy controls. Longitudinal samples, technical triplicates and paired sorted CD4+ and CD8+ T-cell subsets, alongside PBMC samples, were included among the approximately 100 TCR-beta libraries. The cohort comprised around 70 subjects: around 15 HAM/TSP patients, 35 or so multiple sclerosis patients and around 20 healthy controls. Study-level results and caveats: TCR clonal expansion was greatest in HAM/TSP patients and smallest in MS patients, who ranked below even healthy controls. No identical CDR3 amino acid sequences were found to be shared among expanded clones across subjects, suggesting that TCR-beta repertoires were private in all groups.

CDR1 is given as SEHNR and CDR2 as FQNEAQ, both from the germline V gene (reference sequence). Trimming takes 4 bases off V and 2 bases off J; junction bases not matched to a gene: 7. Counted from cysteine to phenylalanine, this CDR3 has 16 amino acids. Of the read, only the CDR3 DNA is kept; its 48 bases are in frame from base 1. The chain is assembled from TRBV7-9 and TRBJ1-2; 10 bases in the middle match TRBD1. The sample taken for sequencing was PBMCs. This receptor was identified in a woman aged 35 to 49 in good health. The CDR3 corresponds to CASSWGTGDKNYGYTF. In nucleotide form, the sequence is TGTGCCAGCAGCTGGGGGACAGGGGACAAGAACTATGGCTACACCTTC.